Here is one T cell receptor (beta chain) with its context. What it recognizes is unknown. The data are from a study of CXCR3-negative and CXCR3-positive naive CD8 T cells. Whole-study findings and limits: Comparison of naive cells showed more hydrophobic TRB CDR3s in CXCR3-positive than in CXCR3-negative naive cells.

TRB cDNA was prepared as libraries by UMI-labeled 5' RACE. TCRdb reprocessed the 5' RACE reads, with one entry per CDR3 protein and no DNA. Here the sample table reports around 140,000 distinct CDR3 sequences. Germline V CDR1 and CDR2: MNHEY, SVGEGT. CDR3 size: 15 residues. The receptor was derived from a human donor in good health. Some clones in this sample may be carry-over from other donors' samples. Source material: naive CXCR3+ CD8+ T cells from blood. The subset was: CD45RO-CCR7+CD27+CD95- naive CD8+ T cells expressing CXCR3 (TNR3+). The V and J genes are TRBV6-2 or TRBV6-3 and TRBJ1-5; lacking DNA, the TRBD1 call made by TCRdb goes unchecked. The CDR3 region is CASCSRQGLDQPQHF.